This T cell receptor beta chain is drawn from a study of beta chain features in type 1 diabetes. Study-level results: There was a moderate but significant shortening of TCRB CDR3s in all four CD4+ subsets of Type 1 diabetes patients.

Investigators reverse transcribed all isolated RNA, so they sequenced expressed TCRB transcripts. Libraries were prepared by immunoSEQ multiplex PCR; TCRdb keeps only in-frame clonotypes and omits some of them. The sample includes approximately 260,000 clones, roughly 22% of them seen just once. The CDR3 is 14 residues long. The V segment lost 6 bases and the J segment 0 bases; nucleotides outside the gene matches: 3. Germline assignment: CDR1 SGHTA and CDR2 FQGNSA. As regards this clone: Antigen: not known.

This sequence originates from a woman aged 40 to 50 with type 1 diabetes. The chain uses TRBV7-2 and TRBJ2-3; 7 bases agree with TRBD1. The sample comprised naive CD4+ T cells from blood. In DNA form, the CDR3 reads TGTGCCAGCAGTGGGACAGCTAGCACAGATACGCAGTATTTT. Translating gives CASSGTASTDTQYF.